This passage covers 21 T cell receptor beta chains from one sample sequenced in a study of cytomegalovirus exposure and HLA in healthy donors (dated by TCRdb to 2017 to 2019). Library preparation employed the immunoSEQ multiplex PCR assay. For the multiplex PCR, a mixture combining 60 forward primers for TCR Vbeta segments and 13 reverse primers for TCR Jbeta segments was used. Held by TCRdb, this immuneACCESS table contains in-frame sequences only and omits some clones. Under half of the omission traces to an unresolved V gene where checked; the cause of the rest is unknown. In this sample the table shows approximately 170,000 clones, around 68% of which occur a single time. 1.4% to 1.5% of the sample lies in the top ten. What was sequenced was PBMCs. The source is a man aged 45-65 years in good health and CMV-seronegative.

The chain carries TRBV25-1 and TRBJ1-6, with 7 bases matching TRBD1. The CDR3 has 12 residues. The J segment lost 10 bases and the V segment lost 7 bases, leaving 4 bases of the junction unmatched. Germline CDR1 reads MGHDK; CDR2 reads SYGVNS. CDR3 loop: CASTRTGSPLHF. In nucleotides, the CDR3 is TGTGCCAGCACCCGGACAGGATCACCCCTCCACTTT.

The chain combines TRBV6-1 with TRBJ1-2; D possibly corresponds to TRBD1 (6 bases). From germline, CDR1 is MNHNS and CDR2 SASEGT. The CDR3 sequence is 13 residues long. V was trimmed by 6 bases and J by 8 bases, leaving 16 bases between them. CDR3 sequence reads: CASSLTGNGGYTF. The CDR3 nucleotides are TGTGCCAGCAGCCTCACAGGGAATGGCGGCTACACCTTC.

The genes are TRBV7-6 and TRBJ1-6; D is ambiguous. The CDR3 contains 13 residues. Germline CDR1 is SGHVS and CDR2 is FNYEAQ. V lost 5 bases and J 5 bases, leaving 7 bases between the germline ends. CDR3 DNA sequence: TGTGCCAGCAGCGCCGGGGATAATTCACCCCTCCACTTT. The encoded protein is CASSAGDNSPLHF. Combining the CDR3 with reference TRBV7-6 and TRBJ1-6 gives the whole variable domain GAGVSQSPRYKVTKRGQDVALRCDPISGHVSLYWYRQALGQGPEFLTYFNYEAQQDKSGLPNDRFSAERPEGSISTLTIQRTEQRDSAMYRCASSAGDNSPLHFGNGTRLTVT.

This clone has just a few counts. The V and J genes are TRBV6-5 and TRBJ1-1, with D hard to call. The CDR3 consists of 14 residues. Germline loops: CDR1 MNHEY, CDR2 SVGAGI. The V end lost 2 bases, the J end lost 2 bases, and 9 bases lay between the germline ends. CDR3 region: CASSYQRGNTEAFF. Written as DNA, the CDR3 is TGTGCCAGCAGTTACCAACGGGGTAACACTGAAGCTTTCTTT.

V is TRBV7-3 and J is TRBJ2-2, with 7 bases aligning to TRBD1. The CDR3 is 15 residues long. V was pared by 5 bases and J by 1 base, with 4 bases of the junction left unmatched. Germline assignment: CDR1 SGHTA and CDR2 FQGTGA. DNA for the CDR3: TGTGCCAGCAGCCCCGACAGGGAGAACACCGGGGAGCTGTTTTTT. This encodes CASSPDRENTGELFF.

The genes are TRBV19 and TRBJ2-2; unclear D gene. In germline, CDR1 is LNHDA, CDR2 SQIVND (reference sequence). The CDR3 loop spans 14 amino acids. Trimming removed 1 base at V and 4 bases at J, with 7 bases between. The CDR3 spells CASSIAVGTGELFF. In DNA form, the CDR3 reads TGTGCCAGTAGTATAGCGGTTGGCACCGGGGAGCTGTTTTTT.

The V call is TRBV15, the J call TRBJ2-7; the match to TRBD1 covers 8 bases. J gave up 1 base and V 8 bases, and 7 bases lay outside the gene matches. Germline CDR1 and CDR2: LNHNV and YYDKDF (reference sequence). CDR3 length: 14 amino acids. The CDR3 DNA is TGTGCCACCCGTGACAGGGGAAGGTCCTACGAGCAGTACTTC. Its translation is CATRDRGRSYEQYF.

This chain connects TRBV10-1 to TRBJ2-2; unclear D gene. Germline V gene data show CDR1 as WNHNN and CDR2 as SYGVQD (reference sequence). This CDR3 spans 15 amino acids. V shed 3 bases and J shed 7 bases, with 15 bases lying between them. The CDR3 DNA follows: TGCGCCAGCAGTGATCAGCCGACTCATGGCGGGGAGCTGTTTTTT. It translates to CASSDQPTHGGELFF.

The rearrangement joins TRBV28 to TRBJ1-1, with D possibly TRBD1 on 5 matching bases. Trimming left V 11 bases short and J 2 bases short, with 15 bases between. Germline assignment: CDR1 MDHEN and CDR2 SYDVKM. The CDR3 loop spans 13 amino acids. The CDR3 DNA reads TGTGCCCTCATGGGCAGGGCTAACACTGAAGCTTTCTTT. Protein sequence: CALMGRANTEAFF.

The chain has TRBV15 and TRBJ2-7, with D uncertain. Trimming left V 0 bases short and J 2 bases short, with 11 bases between. The length of the CDR3 is 15 residues. Germline loops: CDR1 LNHNV, CDR2 YYDKDF (reference sequence). The chain's CDR3 is CATSRDGGIPYEQYF. The CDR3 bases are TGTGCCACCAGCAGAGATGGCGGCATACCCTACGAGCAGTACTTC.

V gene TRBV10-1 combines with J gene TRBJ1-2, with D possibly TRBD1 on 5 matching bases. Trimming left V 1 base short and J 6 bases short, with 6 bases between. The CDR3 contains 12 residues. Germline CDR1 WNHNN, CDR2 SYGVQD (reference sequence). The CDR3 reads CASSEWGHGYTF. The DNA of the CDR3 is TGCGCCAGCAGTGAGTGGGGCCATGGCTACACCTTC.

The chain is built from TRBV7-9 and TRBJ1-3; D gene ambiguous. CDR3 length: 14 amino acids. Trimming shortened V by 0 bases and J by 4 bases, and 7 bases separated the two germline ends. CDR1 and CDR2 from the germline V gene are SEHNR and FQNEAQ (reference sequence). The CDR3 DNA reads as TGTGCCAGCAGCTTAGCGCCCGCGGGAAACACCATATATTTT. Translated: CASSLAPAGNTIYF.

There are a few counts of this clone. The rearrangement links TRBV6-4 to TRBJ1-1, with 8 bases matching TRBD1. V trimming: 0 bases; J trimming: 7 bases; junction bases outside the gene matches: 13. Germline CDR1 is MRHNA and CDR2 is SNTAGT. This CDR3 spans 17 amino acids. The DNA of the CDR3 is TGTGCCAGCAGTGACTCCTTATTCTTGGACAGGGAGGGTGAAGCTTTCTTT. Amino acids: CASSDSLFLDREGEAFF.

The J gene is TRBJ1-1, the V gene TRBV5-5; possible D gene TRBD1, 6 bases. The V end was cut by 2 bases, the J end by 0 bases, with 14 bases between. CDR1 and CDR2 from the germline V gene are SGHKS and YYEKEE (reference sequence). CDR3 size: 16 residues. CDR3 DNA sequence: TGTGCCAGCAGCTTACTTAGAAGGACAGTGAACACTGAAGCTTTCTTT. Amino acids: CASSLLRRTVNTEAFF.

J is TRBJ2-5 and V is TRBV5-1, with 7 bases lining up with TRBD2. The CDR3 contains 14 residues. Germline assignment: CDR1 SGHRS and CDR2 YFSETQ. V lost 3 bases, J lost 2 bases, and 4 bases stayed unmatched. The CDR3 nucleotides read TGCGCCAGCAGCTGGGGAGGGGCGCAAGAGACCCAGTACTTC. Translation gives CASSWGGAQETQYF.

This chain connects TRBV7-2 to TRBJ2-5; D is perhaps TRBD2 (7 bases). In germline, CDR1 is SGHTA, CDR2 FQGNSA. Trimming took 8 bases from V and 5 from J, leaving 18 bases between them. The CDR3 length is 14 residues. The CDR3 DNA is TGTGCCAGCCGCCGAGGGGGGGGAGGTGAGACCCAGTACTTC. Protein sequence: CASRRGGGGETQYF.

In this sample, this clone turned up a few times. The chain is built from TRBV7-9 and TRBJ1-2, with 7 bases fitting TRBD1. This CDR3 contains 14 residues. CDR1 is SEHNR and CDR2 is FQNEAQ in the germline V gene (reference sequence). With V trimmed by 4 bases and J by 8 bases, 10 bases remained unmatched. The CDR3 DNA is TGTGCCAGCAGCTCTCTGACAGGGCTGCAGGGCTACACCTTC. It is translated as CASSSLTGLQGYTF.

CDR3 sequence (DNA): TGTGCCAGCAGCTTGGTGGGCCGACAGGGTGTCAACGAGCAGTACTTC. Protein product: CASSLVGRQGVNEQYF. The J gene is TRBJ2-7, the V gene TRBV5-6; 7 bases line up with TRBD1. Looked up from germline, CDR1 is SGHDT and CDR2 is YYEEEE. The CDR3 has 16 amino acids. Trimming cost V 0 bases and J 5 bases; bases outside gene matches: 11.

This clone was seen only a few times. CDR3 sequence (DNA): TGTGCCAGCAGTCCCCGGGACAGGGTCAATCAGCCCCAGCATTTT. This encodes CASSPRDRVNQPQHF. The V gene is TRBV2, the J gene TRBJ1-5, with 9 bases matching TRBD1. V was clipped by 5 bases and J by 3 bases; unmatched bases: 5. The length of the CDR3 is 15 residues. Germline assignment: CDR1 SNHLY and CDR2 FYNNEI.

This clone was seen a handful of times. This chain joins TRBV7-2 and TRBJ1-2; 9 bases are shared with TRBD1. The CDR3 totals 14 residues. The junction had 1 base not matched to a gene; V was cut back by 5 bases and J by 0 bases. Germline CDR1 is SGHTA and CDR2 is FQGNSA. CDR3 residues: CASSRQGANYGYTF. As DNA, the CDR3 is TGTGCCAGCAGCAGACAGGGGGCTAACTATGGCTACACCTTC.

This clone turned up a few times. V and J are TRBV27 and TRBJ1-2, with D maybe TRBD1 (5 bases). Germline CDR1 and CDR2: MNHEY and SMNVEV (reference sequence). CDR3 length: 14 residues. Trimming removed 2 bases from V and 3 bases from J, with 10 bases in between. The DNA of the CDR3 is TGTGCCAGCAGTTTAGACAGATCCTACTATGGCTACACCTTC. Residues: CASSLDRSYYGYTF.